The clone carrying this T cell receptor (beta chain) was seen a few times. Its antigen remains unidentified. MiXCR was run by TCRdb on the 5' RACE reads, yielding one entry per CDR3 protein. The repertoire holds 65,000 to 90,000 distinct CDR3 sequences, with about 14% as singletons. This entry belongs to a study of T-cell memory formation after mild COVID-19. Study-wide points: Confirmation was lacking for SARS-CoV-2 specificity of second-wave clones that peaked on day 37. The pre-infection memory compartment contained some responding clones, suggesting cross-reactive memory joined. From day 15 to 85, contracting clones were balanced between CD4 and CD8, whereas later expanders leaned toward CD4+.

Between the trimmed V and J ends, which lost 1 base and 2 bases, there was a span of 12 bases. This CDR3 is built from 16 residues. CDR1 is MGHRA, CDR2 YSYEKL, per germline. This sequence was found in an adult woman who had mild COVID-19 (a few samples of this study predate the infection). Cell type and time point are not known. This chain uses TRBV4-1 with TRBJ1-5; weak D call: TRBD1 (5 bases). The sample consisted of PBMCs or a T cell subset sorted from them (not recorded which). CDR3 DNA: TGCGCCAGCAGCCAAGGACCTGGGGGGGGCAATCAGCCCCAGCATTTT. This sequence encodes CASSQGPGGGNQPQHF.